Listed here are 13 T cell receptor beta chains from one sample, sequenced in a study of T-cell memory formation after mild COVID-19. TCRdb reanalysed the 5' RACE reads using MiXCR and keeps one entry per CDR3 protein. There are approximately 300,000 distinct CDR3 sequences in the sample; about 16% occur only once, and approximately 20% lies in the top ten. Sequencing was performed on PBMCs or a T cell subset sorted from them (not recorded which). The receptors originated from a man aged 18 to 29 who had mild COVID-19 (a few samples of this study predate the infection). Cell type and time point are not known.

The J gene is TRBJ2-2, the V gene TRBV27; D unresolved. The CDR3 length is 13 residues. V was clipped by 3 bases and J by 3 bases, with 5 bases between them. Germline V gene data show CDR1 as MNHEY and CDR2 as SMNVEV (reference sequence). The CDR3 sequence: CASSFPYTGELFF. Here the CDR3 DNA reads TGTGCCAGCAGTTTCCCATACACCGGGGAGCTGTTTTTT.

This clonotype was seen more than once but under ten times. The chain has TRBV20-1 and TRBJ2-1; 10 bases match TRBD2. Germline CDR1 and CDR2: DFQATT and SNEGSKA (reference sequence). The V and J ends lost 3 bases and 8 bases, in that order; junction bases with no gene match: 10. The CDR3 spans 15 residues. The CDR3 coding sequence is TGCAGTGCTAGCTTCAGCGGGGGGGGCTGGGATGAGCAGTTCTTC. Protein product: CSASFSGGGWDEQFF.

This chain links TRBV29-1 with TRBJ2-1; tentatively, D is TRBD2 (5 bases). This CDR3 has 14 residues. Germline-derived CDR1 and CDR2 are SQVTM and ANQGSEA. Trimming left V 8 bases short and J 4 bases short, with 18 bases between. CDR3 sequence: CSSAGLKYYNEQFF. The CDR3 region has the DNA TGCAGCTCGGCCGGACTTAAGTATTACAATGAGCAGTTCTTC.

This clonotype was found a few times. The CDR3 spells CATRYSGANVLTF. The CDR3 region has the DNA TGTGCCACCAGATACTCTGGGGCCAACGTCCTGACTTTC. The chain is built from TRBV19 and TRBJ2-6, with unresolved D. This CDR3 contains 13 residues. The germline gives CDR1 LNHDA, CDR2 SQIVND (reference sequence). Trimming stripped 10 bases from V and 0 bases from J, with 7 bases between.

This clonotype was detected only a few times. This sequence joins TRBV5-1 and TRBJ2-6, with a tentative D call TRBD1 (6 bases). Germline V gene data show CDR1 as SGHRS and CDR2 as YFSETQ. The V end was cut by 1 base, the J end by 0 bases, with 11 bases between. The CDR3 is made up of 17 amino acids. DNA of the CDR3: TGCGCCAGCAGCTTGTTAGGGGGATCCTCTGGGGCCAACGTCCTGACTTTC. Amino acids: CASSLLGGSSGANVLTF. Filled out from reference TRBV5-1 and TRBJ2-6, the complete variable domain reads KAGVTQTPRYLIKTRGQQVTLSCSPISGHRSVSWYQQTPGQGLQFLFEYFSETQRNKGNFPGRFSGRQFSNSRSEMNVSTLELGDSALYLCASSLLGGSSGANVLTFGAGSRLTVL.

This rearrangement joins TRBV20-1 to TRBJ2-1; D ambiguous. This CDR3 has 13 residues. Trimming stripped 0 bases from V and 4 bases from J, with 7 bases between. Germline CDR1 and CDR2: DFQATT and SNEGSKA (reference sequence). The CDR3 sequence is CSAREVGYNEQFF. CDR3 nucleotide sequence: TGCAGTGCTAGAGAGGTAGGATACAATGAGCAGTTCTTC.

The genes are TRBV7-6 and TRBJ2-5; 7 positions match TRBD1. J was trimmed by 2 bases and V by 5 bases; bases with no gene match: 8. CDR1 is SGHVS, CDR2 FNYEAQ, per germline. This CDR3 contains 15 residues. The chain's CDR3 is CASSLRQGFQETQYF. CDR3 nucleotide sequence: TGTGCCAGCAGCCTACGACAGGGATTTCAAGAGACCCAGTACTTC.

The V call is TRBV5-1, the J call TRBJ1-4; D remains ambiguous. Deletions cut 4 bases from V and 4 bases from J, with 8 bases between. The CDR3 totals 13 residues. CDR1 and CDR2 from the germline V gene are SGHRS and YFSETQ. CDR3 sequence (DNA): TGCGCCAGCAGCGACGAAAATAATGAAAAACTGTTTTTT. It specifies CASSDENNEKLFF.

The V gene is TRBV12-3 or TRBV12-4, the J gene TRBJ2-5, with 7 bases lining up with TRBD1. With 7 bases clipped from V and 5 bases from J, the junction kept 10 bases outside the gene matches. This CDR3 comprises 14 residues. CDR3 nucleotides: TGTGCCAGCACCACGACAGGGCTAGGGGAGACCCAGTACTTC. This gives the protein CASTTTGLGETQYF.

This clonotype showed up just a few times. V usage is TRBV13 and J usage is TRBJ1-1, with D possibly TRBD1 on 5 matching bases. V gave up 1 base and J gave up 10 bases, with 13 bases separating them. The V gene's germline CDR1 is PRHDT and CDR2 FYEKMQ (reference sequence). The CDR3 sequence is 13 residues long. Here the CDR3 DNA reads TGTGCCAGCAGCTTAGAGGGGAGTTCAGGAGCTTTCTTT. Translating gives CASSLEGSSGAFF.

J is TRBJ2-7 and V is TRBV20-1; no clear D. Germline V lookup: CDR1 DFQATT, CDR2 SNEGSKA (reference sequence). Trimming took off 6 bases at V and 0 bases at J, with 6 bases between the two ends. This CDR3 comprises 11 residues. The CDR3 sequence: CSASISYEQYV. CDR3 bases: TGCAGTGCATCCATCTCCTACGAGCAGTACGTC.

This clonotype came up a few times. V usage is TRBV10-3 and J usage is TRBJ2-1; 8 bases are shared with TRBD2. CDR1 and CDR2 (germline): ENHRY, SYGVKD. This CDR3 is 16 amino acids long. The V gene end was trimmed by 4 bases and the J gene end by 5 bases; junction bases not matched to a gene: 10. The CDR3 DNA follows: TGTGCCATCAGTGGGATGACTAGCGCTTCCCACAATGAGCAGTTCTTC. Amino acid sequence: CAISGMTSASHNEQFF.

V is TRBV7-8 and J is TRBJ1-1, with no clear D. V lost 6 bases and J lost 1, with 12 bases in between. Germline V lookup: CDR1 SGHVS, CDR2 FQNEAQ. CDR3 length: 14 amino acids. CDR3 sequence reads: CASRVTRENTEAFF. CDR3 DNA sequence: TGTGCCAGCAGGGTAACACGGGAGAACACTGAAGCTTTCTTT.